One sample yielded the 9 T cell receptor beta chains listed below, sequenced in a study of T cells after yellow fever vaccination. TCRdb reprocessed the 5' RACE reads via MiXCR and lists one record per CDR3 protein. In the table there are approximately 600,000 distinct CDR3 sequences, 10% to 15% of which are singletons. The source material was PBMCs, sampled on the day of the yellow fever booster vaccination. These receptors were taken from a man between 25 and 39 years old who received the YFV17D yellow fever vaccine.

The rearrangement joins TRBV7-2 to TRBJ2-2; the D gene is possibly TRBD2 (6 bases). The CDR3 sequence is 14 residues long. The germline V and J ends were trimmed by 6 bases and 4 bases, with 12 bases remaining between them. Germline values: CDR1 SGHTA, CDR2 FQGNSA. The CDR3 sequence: CASRELALTGELFF. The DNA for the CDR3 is TGTGCCAGCAGGGAACTAGCTCTCACCGGGGAGCTGTTTTTT.

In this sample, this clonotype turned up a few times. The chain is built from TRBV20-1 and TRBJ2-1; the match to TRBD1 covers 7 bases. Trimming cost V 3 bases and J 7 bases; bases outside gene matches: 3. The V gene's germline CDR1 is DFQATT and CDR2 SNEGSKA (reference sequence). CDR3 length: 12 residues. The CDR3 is CSASDRENEQFF. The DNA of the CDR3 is TGCAGTGCTAGCGACAGGGAAAATGAGCAGTTCTTC.

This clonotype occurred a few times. CDR3 residues: CAWSREAHTDTQYF. CDR3 DNA sequence: TGTGCCTGGTCCAGGGAGGCCCACACAGATACGCAGTATTTT. V usage is TRBV30 and J usage is TRBJ2-3; D is perhaps TRBD2 (6 bases). CDR1 and CDR2 from the germline V gene are GTSNPN and SVGIG (reference sequence). V dropped 5 bases and J dropped 2 bases, with 14 bases sitting between them. The CDR3 is 14 amino acids. The whole variable domain, filled in from reference TRBV30 and TRBJ2-3, reads SQTIHQWPATLVQPVGSPLSLECTVEGTSNPNLYWYRQAAGRGLQLLFYSVGIGQISSEVPQNLSASRPQDRQFILSSKKLLLSDSGFYLCAWSREAHTDTQYFGPGTRLTVL.

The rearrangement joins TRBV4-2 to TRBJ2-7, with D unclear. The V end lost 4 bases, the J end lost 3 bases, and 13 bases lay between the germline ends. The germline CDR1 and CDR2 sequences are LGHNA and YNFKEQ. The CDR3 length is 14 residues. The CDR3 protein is CASSPTLLCYEQYF. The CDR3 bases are TGTGCCAGCAGCCCGACGCTCCTATGCTACGAGCAGTACTTC.

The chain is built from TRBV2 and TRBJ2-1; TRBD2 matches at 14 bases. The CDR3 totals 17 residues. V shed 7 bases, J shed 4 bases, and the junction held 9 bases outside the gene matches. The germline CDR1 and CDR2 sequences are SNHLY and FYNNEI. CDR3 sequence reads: CASKGGLAGGSYNEQFF. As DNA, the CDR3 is TGTGCCAGCAAAGGAGGACTAGCGGGAGGCTCATACAATGAGCAGTTCTTC.

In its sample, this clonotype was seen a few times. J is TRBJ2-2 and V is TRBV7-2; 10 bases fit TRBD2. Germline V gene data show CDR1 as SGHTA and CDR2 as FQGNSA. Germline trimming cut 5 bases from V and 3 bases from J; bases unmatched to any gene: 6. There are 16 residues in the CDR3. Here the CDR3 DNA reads TGTGCCAGCAGCATCTTAGCGGGAGGCCACACCGGGGAGCTGTTTTTT. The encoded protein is CASSILAGGHTGELFF.

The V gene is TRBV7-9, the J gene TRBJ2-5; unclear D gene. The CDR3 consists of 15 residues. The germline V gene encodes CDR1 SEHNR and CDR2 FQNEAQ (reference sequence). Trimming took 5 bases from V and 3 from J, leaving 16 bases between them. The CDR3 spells CASSPQAVKKETQYF. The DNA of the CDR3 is TGTGCCAGCAGCCCCCAAGCCGTAAAGAAAGAGACCCAGTACTTC.

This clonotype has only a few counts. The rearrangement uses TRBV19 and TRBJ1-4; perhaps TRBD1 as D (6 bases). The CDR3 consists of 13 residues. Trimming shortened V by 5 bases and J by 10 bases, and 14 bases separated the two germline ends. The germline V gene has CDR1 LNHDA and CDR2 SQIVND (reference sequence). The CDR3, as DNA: TGTGCCAGTAGTCCAAGCAGGGGAGGAAAACTGTTTTTT. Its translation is CASSPSRGGKLFF.

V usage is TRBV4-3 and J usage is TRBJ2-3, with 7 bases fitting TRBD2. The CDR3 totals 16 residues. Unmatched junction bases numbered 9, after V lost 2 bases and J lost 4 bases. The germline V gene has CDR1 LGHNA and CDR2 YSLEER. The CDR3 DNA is TGCGCCAGCAGCCAACTTCTAGCGGCTGGGGCAGATACGCAGTATTTT. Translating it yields CASSQLLAAGADTQYF.